Presented here are 2 T cell receptor beta chains from one specimen sequenced in a study of T cells after yellow fever vaccination. One entry per CDR3 protein results from TCRdb running MiXCR on the 5' RACE reads. The sample has hundreds of thousands of distinct CDR3 sequences; around 12% are singletons. Sample: PBMCs, taken on the day of the yellow fever booster vaccination. The receptors originated from a man aged 25 to 45 who received the YFV17D yellow fever vaccine.

The chain is built from TRBV7-9 and TRBJ2-1; TRBD2 is a possible D gene (5 bases). CDR3 length equals 16 residues. From germline, CDR1 is SEHNR and CDR2 FQNEAQ (reference sequence). Trimming removed 0 bases at V and 1 base at J, with 10 bases between. CDR3 loop: CASSLAWERSYNEQFF. DNA for the CDR3: TGTGCCAGCAGCTTAGCGTGGGAGAGGTCCTACAATGAGCAGTTCTTC.

Many counts were recorded for this clonotype. J is TRBJ2-7 and V is TRBV15, with D tentatively TRBD1 (6 bases). CDR1 and CDR2 (germline): LNHNV, YYDKDF (reference sequence). This CDR3 contains 12 residues. V shed 3 bases and J shed 7 bases, with 10 bases lying between them. The DNA for the CDR3 is TGTGCCACCAGCAGGGACAGTTTGGAGCAGTACTTC. It encodes CATSRDSLEQYF.